Reported below is one T cell receptor beta chain. The data were obtained in a study of blood T cell repertoires in COVID-19. Assay: immunoSEQ multiplex PCR; the TCRdb copy retains only in-frame clones and omits some. The sample has more than 130,000 clones, about four fifths seen once; the top ten hold around 6.8%. V shed 2 bases and J 4 bases; nucleotides not matched to a gene: 7. Germline lookup yields CDR1 SGHNT and CDR2 YYREEE (reference sequence). This CDR3 comprises 16 residues. J is TRBJ1-2 and V is TRBV5-4, with 11 bases matching TRBD1. The source of this sequence is a human donor in a cohort sampled during active COVID-19. Input material: peripheral blood. The CDR3 protein is CASSLGQGAFRYGYTF. The CDR3, as DNA: TGTGCCAGCAGCTTAGGACAGGGGGCGTTTCGCTATGGCTACACCTTC.